The rows below give T cell receptor beta chains drawn from one sample of a study of identical twins. In TCRdb, the 5' RACE reads were re-called with MiXCR into one record per CDR3 protein. The sample lists around 220,000 distinct CDR3 sequences; roughly 13% were seen once. Sequences were obtained from memory (CD45RO+) T cells sorted from blood. The receptor set was obtained from a woman aged 18-29 years in good health. The CDR3 runs from the conserved cysteine through the conserved F or W. D genes are given only for firm matches. The size field is filled for only some rows; it gives once, few, many or a size class.

size	V	D	J	DNA	CDR3
-	TRBV11-2	-	TRBJ2-7	TGTGCCAGCAGCTTACAGGTCTACGAGCAGTACTTC	CASSLQVYEQYF
many	TRBV20-1	-	TRBJ1-1	TGCAGTGCTAGACGGATGAACACTGAAGCTTTCTTT	CSARRMNTEAFF
few	TRBV5-1	TRBD2	TRBJ2-3	TGCGCCAGCAGCTTGGGTCTAGCGGGGGATGGAGATACGCAGTATTTT	CASSLGLAGDGDTQYF
-	TRBV6-1	-	TRBJ1-6	TGTGCCAGCAGTGAATGGGGGAATGATTCACCCCTCCACTTT	CASSEWGNDSPLHF
-	TRBV27	TRBD2	TRBJ2-1	TGTGCCAGCTCAGGACTAGCGGGGGGGGAGAACAATGAGCAGTTCTTC	CASSGLAGGENNEQFF
few	TRBV7-2	-	TRBJ2-2	TGTGCCAGCAGTCAAGGGGTTATGAACACCGGGGAGCTGTTTTTT	CASSQGVMNTGELFF
many	TRBV12-3/TRBV12-4	-	TRBJ1-1	TGTGCCAGCAGTTTGGTGGGAGCTGAAGCTTTCTTT	CASSLVGAEAFF
few	TRBV19	-	TRBJ2-2	TGTGCCAGTAGGGAAAGGGACGGTCGGAACACCGGGGAGCTGTTTTTT	CASRERDGRNTGELFF
many	TRBV19	-	TRBJ2-5	TGTGCCAGTAGTATCTTTGGGCAGGGAGAGACCCAGTACTTC	CASSIFGQGETQYF
many	TRBV30	-	TRBJ1-1	TGTGCCTGGAGTTTCCTCACAGGGACTGAAGCTTTCTTT	CAWSFLTGTEAFF
-	TRBV7-2	-	TRBJ2-5	TGTGCCAGCACTCCCGAAGGGACCCAGTACTTC	CASTPEGTQYF
many	TRBV12-3/TRBV12-4	-	TRBJ2-7	TGTGCCAGCAGTAGGAACAGGGGAGGCTACGAGCAGTACTTC	CASSRNRGGYEQYF
few	TRBV7-3	-	TRBJ2-3	TGTGCCAGCAGCCCGAGCCAGCGGGGCACAGATACGCAGTATTTT	CASSPSQRGTDTQYF
few	TRBV6-5	-	TRBJ2-6	TGTGCCAGCAGTAACCCCTCTGGGGCCAACGTCCTGACTTTC	CASSNPSGANVLTF
few	TRBV6-1	-	TRBJ2-7	TGTGCCAGCAATCGAGTGTCGGGGGAGCAGTACTTC	CASNRVSGEQYF
-	TRBV5-1	-	TRBJ2-3	TGCGCCAGCAGCTTGGCCTTCGATACGCAGTATTTT	CASSLAFDTQYF
-	TRBV7-2	-	TRBJ2-3	TGTGCCAGCAGCTGGGTGACAGATACGCAGTATTTT	CASSWVTDTQYF
-	TRBV6-1	-	TRBJ2-2	TGTGCCAGCAAGGCGGACACGAACACCGGGGAGCTGTTTTTT	CASKADTNTGELFF
-	TRBV14	-	TRBJ1-1	TGTGCCAGCAGCCAAGGCTCGACAGCTACTGAAGCTTTCTTT	CASSQGSTATEAFF
few	TRBV5-1	TRBD1	TRBJ2-7	TGCGCCAGCAGCTTGGGGGGGACAGGGTATGTCGAGCAGTACTTC	CASSLGGTGYVEQYF
-	TRBV20-1	TRBD1	TRBJ1-6	TGCAGTGCTAGAGATGTAGGACAGGGGGCTTCACCCCTCCACTTT	CSARDVGQGASPLHF
-	TRBV3-1	-	TRBJ1-3	TGTGCCAGCAGCCTATTGCCACGTGGAAACACCACATATTTT	CASSLLPRGNTTYF
few	TRBV5-1	-	TRBJ2-7	TGCGCCAGCAGCCTACAGGTTGTGGGAAACGAGCAGTACTTC	CASSLQVVGNEQYF
few	TRBV12-3/TRBV12-4	-	TRBJ1-1	TGTGCCAGCAGCTTTAGGGTTGGGGGTGTGAACACTGAAGCTTTCTTT	CASSFRVGGVNTEAFF
many	TRBV12-3/TRBV12-4	-	TRBJ1-3	TGTGCCAGCAGTTTATCGTCAGGAGGAAACACCATATATTTT	CASSLSSGGNTIYF
many	TRBV7-2	TRBD2	TRBJ2-4	TGTGCCAGCAGCTTAGCGGCGGGAGGGATGAAAAACATTCAGTACTTC	CASSLAAGGMKNIQYF
few	TRBV6-2/TRBV6-3	-	TRBJ2-1	TGTGCCAGCAGAGGGACGAGCTCCTACAATGAGCAGTTCTTC	CASRGTSSYNEQFF
-	TRBV6-1	-	TRBJ1-5	TGTGCCAGCAGTGAACAGGGGCCGCAGCCCCAGCATTTT	CASSEQGPQPQHF
few	TRBV15	-	TRBJ1-2	TGTGCCACCAGCATAGTAGAACAGCTTAACTATGGCTACACCTTC	CATSIVEQLNYGYTF
few	TRBV5-1	-	TRBJ2-5	TGCGCCAGCAGCTTTCTCAGGGGAACGGCAGAGACCCAGTACTTC	CASSFLRGTAETQYF
few	TRBV5-6	TRBD2	TRBJ2-7	TGTGCCAGCAGCCGTCCGGAGGGAGGGCTTCCCTACGAGCAGTACTTC	CASSRPEGGLPYEQYF
-	TRBV10-3	-	TRBJ2-1	TGTGCCATCAGTGAAGAGTTTGAGCAGTTCTTC	CAISEEFEQFF
-	TRBV19	TRBD2	TRBJ2-1	TGTGCCAGTAGTGTCTTGCCGGGGGGGTTTAATGAGCAGTTCTTC	CASSVLPGGFNEQFF
many	TRBV12-3/TRBV12-4	-	TRBJ2-1	TGTGCCAGCAGTGCCAGGGGGGTCTACAATGAGCAGTTCTTC	CASSARGVYNEQFF
-	TRBV27	-	TRBJ1-5	TGTGCCAGCAGTTTAGGTTCGGTGAGCAATCAGCCCCAGCATTTT	CASSLGSVSNQPQHF
large	TRBV12-3/TRBV12-4	TRBD2	TRBJ2-3	TGTGCCAGCAGGCAATTACTAGCGGGGAGCACAGATACGCAGTATTTT	CASRQLLAGSTDTQYF
few	TRBV6-1	-	TRBJ2-3	TGTGCCAGCAGAAACACAGATACGCAGTATTTT	CASRNTDTQYF
-	TRBV7-2	-	TRBJ2-7	TGTGCCAGCAGCTTAGCGTTAGAATACGAGCAGTACTTC	CASSLALEYEQYF